This record looks at one TCR beta chain sequence and its context. From the 5' RACE reads, TCRdb called clonotypes with MiXCR, one entry per CDR3 protein. The repertoire holds 110,000 to 150,000 distinct CDR3 sequences, 20% to 25% seen once, with around a quarter in the top ten. This entry belongs to a study of T-cell memory formation after mild COVID-19. Germline values: CDR1 MNHEY, CDR2 SVGAGI. V lost 4 bases and J lost 4, with 23 bases in between. The CDR3 spans 17 residues. The sequenced material came from PBMCs or a T cell subset sorted from them (not recorded which). V gene TRBV6-5 combines with J gene TRBJ2-7; D unclear. The origin of this receptor is an adult woman who had mild COVID-19 (a few samples of this study predate the infection). Cell type and time point are not known. The CDR3 spells CASSLGWSPNIPYEQYF. CDR3 DNA: TGTGCCAGCAGTTTGGGGTGGTCCCCGAACATACCGTACGAGCAGTACTTC.